Listed here are 2 T cell receptor beta chains from one sample, sequenced in a study of blood T cell repertoires in COVID-19. Generated by immunoSEQ multiplex PCR, the TCRdb table keeps only in-frame clones and is missing some. The data hold some 110,000 clones, with about 89% observed a single time. Sample: peripheral blood. The source of these receptors is a man aged 45-65 years with acute or convalescent COVID-19.

The chain employs TRBV12-3 or TRBV12-4 and TRBJ2-5; D may be TRBD2 (6 bases). The V end was cut by 6 bases, the J end by 5 bases, with 10 bases between. The CDR3 covers 12 residues. The CDR3 DNA reads TGTGCCAGCAGCCCTAGCGTTGAGACCCAGTACTTC. This gives the protein CASSPSVETQYF.

This clone was picked up one time. V gene TRBV18 combines with J gene TRBJ2-7; D gene ambiguous. The V gene's germline CDR1 is KGHSH and CDR2 LQKENI. The CDR3 is made up of 12 amino acids. Trimming took 6 bases from V and 0 from J, leaving 6 bases between them. CDR3 sequence reads: CASSADSYEQYF. The CDR3, as DNA: TGTGCCAGCTCCGCGGACTCCTACGAGCAGTACTTC.